One sample yielded the 17 T cell receptor beta chains listed below, sequenced in a study of T cell repertoires in cytomegalovirus infection (dated by TCRdb to between 2018 and 2020). Sequencer: Illumina HiSeq 1500. TCRdb reworked the public reads: Q25 trimming with fastp, MiXCR clone assembly, productive beta chains retained. CDR3 protein duplicates are merged, each entry listing the most common genes and DNA. The sample profile shows about 310,000 distinct CDR3 sequences; 15% to 20% of them were found once. The ten largest clones capture more than 10% of the sample. The sample was PBMCs. These receptors all stem from a human donor in good health (CMV status not recorded). Some clones in this sample may be carry-over from other donors' samples.

This clonotype showed up just a few times. This chain connects TRBV6-1 to TRBJ1-1; D gene unclear. V gave up 5 bases and J gave up 6 bases, with 13 bases separating them. In germline, CDR1 is MNHNS, CDR2 SASEGT. The CDR3 has 13 residues. CDR3 region: CASSYGREPEAFF. Here the CDR3 DNA reads TGTGCCAGCAGTTACGGGAGGGAACCTGAAGCTTTCTTT.

This clonotype came up many times. In nucleotides, the CDR3 is TGCGCCAGCAGCCATGCCCGGGGGACAGGGATTCAGCCCCAGCATTTT. This encodes CASSHARGTGIQPQHF. The chain recombines TRBV4-1 with TRBJ1-5; TRBD1 matches 9 bases. CDR1 and CDR2 from the germline V gene are MGHRA and YSYEKL. V lost 3 bases and J lost 6; bases outside the gene matches: 9. The CDR3 covers 16 residues.

This clonotype has only a few counts. V is TRBV2 and J is TRBJ1-6, with 7 bases matching TRBD1. The CDR3 consists of 15 residues. The ends lost 4 bases at V and 7 bases at J; junction bases unmatched: 7. The germline V gene encodes CDR1 SNHLY and CDR2 FYNNEI. The CDR3 sequence is CASSVRQGGNSPLHF. In nucleotides, the CDR3 is TGTGCCAGCAGTGTCAGACAGGGCGGAAATTCACCCCTCCACTTT.

This clonotype was counted at least ten times. The chain employs TRBV12-3 or TRBV12-4 and TRBJ1-1; 12 positions agree with TRBD1. Losses at the gene ends were 3 bases for V and 4 bases for J; bases not matched to a gene: 12. The CDR3 is 18 residues long. CDR3 coding DNA: TGTGCCAGCAGTTTTACCGGGACAGGGGGCGGGAGCAGCACTGAAGCTTTCTTT. Translating gives CASSFTGTGGGSSTEAFF.

This chain connects TRBV12-3 or TRBV12-4 to TRBJ2-5; 8 bases line up with TRBD1. V was clipped by 6 bases and J by 5 bases; unmatched bases: 8. This CDR3 contains 14 residues. CDR3 region: CASSPNRGLETQYF. DNA of the CDR3: TGTGCCAGCAGCCCGAACAGGGGGTTGGAGACCCAGTACTTC.

This clonotype was seen many times. The chain combines TRBV7-8 with TRBJ1-3; D remains ambiguous. CDR3 length equals 15 residues. Deletions cut 1 base from V and 2 bases from J, with 9 bases between. Per the germline V gene, CDR1 is SGHVS and CDR2 is FQNEAQ. CDR3 sequence reads: CASSLGPSPGNTIYF. The CDR3 DNA sequence: TGTGCCAGCAGCTTAGGGCCTTCTCCTGGAAACACCATATATTTT.

V gene TRBV18 combines with J gene TRBJ2-7, with 10 bases fitting TRBD1. The germline V gene encodes CDR1 KGHSH and CDR2 LQKENI. There are 16 residues in the CDR3. The V and J ends lost 4 bases and 2 bases, in that order; junction bases with no gene match: 8. CDR3 bases: TGTGCCAGCTCACAAAGTGAGGACAGGGGGGCCTACGAGCAGTACTTC. Its protein product is CASSQSEDRGAYEQYF.

This clonotype was counted at least ten times. This chain joins TRBV12-3 or TRBV12-4 and TRBJ2-3; no clear D gene. The CDR3 is made up of 15 amino acids. Trimming took off 7 bases at V and 1 base at J, with 15 bases between the two ends. CDR3 loop: CASTAAGIRTDTQYF. CDR3 DNA: TGTGCCAGCACCGCGGCTGGGATCCGCACAGATACGCAGTATTTT.

This clonotype was seen many times. V gene TRBV7-2 combines with J gene TRBJ2-5; 7 nucleotides agree with TRBD2. V shed 5 bases, J shed 4 bases, and the junction held 7 bases outside the gene matches. Germline CDR1 SGHTA, CDR2 FQGNSA. The CDR3 runs 14 residues. Here the CDR3 reads CASSLRLATETQYF. DNA of the CDR3: TGTGCCAGCAGCCTCCGACTAGCTACAGAGACCCAGTACTTC.

This clonotype was counted ten times or more. The chain employs TRBV7-2 and TRBJ1-2; TRBD1 agrees at 9 bases. CDR3 length: 16 residues. Trimming took 1 base from V and 0 from J; bases not matched to a gene: 3. Germline CDR1 is SGHTA and CDR2 is FQGNSA. As DNA, the CDR3 is TGTGCCAGCAGCTTAGGCGGGACAGGGTCTAACTATGGCTACACCTTC. Amino acids: CASSLGGTGSNYGYTF.

This clonotype was seen ten or more times. The gene calls are TRBV10-3 and TRBJ2-1; tentatively, D is TRBD2 (6 bases). V was shortened by 1 base and J by 4 bases, with 11 bases between the two germline ends. The CDR3 runs to 15 residues. Germline V gene lookup returns CDR1 ENHRY and CDR2 SYGVKD. CDR3 sequence reads: CAISEWGDDYNEQFF. The DNA for the CDR3 is TGTGCCATCAGTGAGTGGGGGGATGATTACAATGAGCAGTTCTTC.

At least ten counts were recorded for this clonotype. This chain links TRBV7-6 with TRBJ1-3; D might be TRBD1 (5 bases). V was shortened by 5 bases and J by 0 bases, with 17 bases between the two germline ends. This CDR3 is 17 amino acids long. CDR1 SGHVS and CDR2 FNYEAQ come from the germline V gene. This CDR3 is CASSLTPTTVSGNTIYF. The CDR3 nucleotides are TGTGCCAGCAGCCTAACCCCCACGACAGTCTCTGGAAACACCATATATTTT.

The rearrangement links TRBV5-4 to TRBJ2-5; TRBD2 matches 11 bases. Trimming took 2 bases from V and 2 from J; bases not matched to a gene: 8. CDR3 length equals 17 residues. Germline CDR1 reads SGHNT; CDR2 reads YYREEE (reference sequence). The CDR3 region has the DNA TGTGCCAGCAGCTTTGGCCTACTAGCGGGAGAACAAGAGACCCAGTACTTC. This sequence encodes CASSFGLLAGEQETQYF. Combining the CDR3 with reference TRBV5-4 and TRBJ2-5 gives the whole variable domain ETGVTQSPTHLIKTRGQQVTLRCSSQSGHNTVSWYQQALGQGPQFIFQYYREEENGRGNFPPRFSGLQFPNYSSELNVNALELDDSALYLCASSFGLLAGEQETQYFGPGTRLLVL.

V gene TRBV5-4 combines with J gene TRBJ1-2; possible D gene TRBD1, 5 bases. This CDR3 has 14 amino acids. The germline gives CDR1 SGHNT, CDR2 YYREEE (reference sequence). Deletions cut 4 bases from V and 4 bases from J, with 14 bases between. In nucleotides, the CDR3 is TGTGCCAGCAGCCTGGACACCAAAACCTATGGCTACACCTTC. Amino acids: CASSLDTKTYGYTF.

The CDR3 loop reads CASSLARGAGNSPLHF. CDR3 DNA sequence: TGTGCCAGCAGCTTGGCCCGCGGGGCAGGGAATTCACCCCTCCACTTT. V and J are TRBV5-4 and TRBJ1-6; D may be TRBD1 (5 bases). The ends were cut back, 0 bases at V and 7 bases at J, with 14 bases in the middle. The germline gives CDR1 SGHNT, CDR2 YYREEE (reference sequence). This CDR3 is 16 amino acids long.

This clonotype has more than one count but fewer than ten. The chain carries TRBV7-2 and TRBJ1-6; 10 bases map to TRBD1. Losses at the gene ends were 4 bases for V and 7 bases for J; bases not matched to a gene: 4. This CDR3 comprises 15 residues. CDR1 and CDR2 (germline): SGHTA, FQGNSA. CDR3 in amino acids: CASSSQGQGNSPLHF. The CDR3 DNA reads as TGTGCCAGCAGCTCCCAGGGACAGGGGAATTCACCCCTCCACTTT.

The sample holds many counts of this clonotype. V and J are TRBV4-1 and TRBJ2-3; 8 bases agree with TRBD2. This CDR3 contains 17 residues. V was clipped by 0 bases and J by 0 bases; unmatched bases: 5. Germline V gene sequence: CDR1 MGHRA, CDR2 YSYEKL. CDR3 in amino acids: CASSQDRASGSTDTQYF. For the CDR3, the DNA is TGCGCCAGCAGCCAAGATAGGGCTAGCGGGAGCACAGATACGCAGTATTTT.